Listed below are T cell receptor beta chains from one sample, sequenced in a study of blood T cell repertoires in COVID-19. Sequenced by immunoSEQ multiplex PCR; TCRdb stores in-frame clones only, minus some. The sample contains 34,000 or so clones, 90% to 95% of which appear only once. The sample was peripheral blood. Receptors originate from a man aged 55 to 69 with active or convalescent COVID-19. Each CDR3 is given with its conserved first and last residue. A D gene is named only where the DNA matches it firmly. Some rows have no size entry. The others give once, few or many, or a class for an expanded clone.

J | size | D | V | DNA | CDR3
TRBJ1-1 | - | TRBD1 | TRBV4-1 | TGCGCCAGCAGCCAACGGACAGGGTGGACTGAAGCTTTCTTT | CASSQRTGWTEAFF
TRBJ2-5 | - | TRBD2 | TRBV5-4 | TGTGCCAGCAGCGCGCGGGGGGGCGGGGAGACCCAGTACTTC | CASSARGGGETQYF
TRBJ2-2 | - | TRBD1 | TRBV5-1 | TGCGCCAGCAGCTTGTGGACAGGGGCCAACACCGGGGAGCTGTTTTTT | CASSLWTGANTGELFF
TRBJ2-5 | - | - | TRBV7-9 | TGTGCCAGCAGCTTATCGGAAGAGACCCAGTACTTC | CASSLSEETQYF
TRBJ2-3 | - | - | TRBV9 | TGTGCCAGCAGCGTACTCGAGGATACGCAGTATTTT | CASSVLEDTQYF
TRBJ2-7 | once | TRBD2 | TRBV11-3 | TGTGCCAGCAGCGCACGCGGGGGATCCTACGAGCAGTACTTC | CASSARGGSYEQYF
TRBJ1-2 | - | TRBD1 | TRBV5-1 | TGCGCCAGCAGCTCGGCGACAGGGGGTATAGGTGGCTACACCTTC | CASSSATGGIGGYTF
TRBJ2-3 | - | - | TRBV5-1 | TGCGCCAGCAGCCCCGACAGCCCTACAGATACGCAGTATTTT | CASSPDSPTDTQYF
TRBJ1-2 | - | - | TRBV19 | TGTGCCAGCAAAAACGGGGGGGCTCACTATGGCTACACCTTC | CASKNGGAHYGYTF
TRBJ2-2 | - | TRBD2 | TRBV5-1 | TGCGCCAGCAGCTTGTGGGGAAGTCTAGCGGAGAACACCGGGGAGCTGTTTTTT | CASSLWGSLAENTGELFF
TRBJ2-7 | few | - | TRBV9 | TGTGCCAGCACGAGCGGGTCTTCCTACGAGCAGTACTTC | CASTSGSSYEQYF
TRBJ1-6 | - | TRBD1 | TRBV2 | TGTGCCAGCCGGGACAGCTCTCGCTCCTATAATTCACCCCTCCACTTT | CASRDSSRSYNSPLHF
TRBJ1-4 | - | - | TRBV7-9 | TGTGCCAGCGAGGGGCAGGGAGGGGAAAAACTGTTTTTT | CASEGQGGEKLFF
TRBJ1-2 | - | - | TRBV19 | TGTGCCAGTAGTATTGAGGGAGGCTATGGCTACACCTTC | CASSIEGGYGYTF
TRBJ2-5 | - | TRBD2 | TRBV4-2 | TGTGCCAGCAGCTCCCGAGCGGGACTAGCGGGCTTGCAAGAGACCCAGTACTTC | CASSSRAGLAGLQETQYF
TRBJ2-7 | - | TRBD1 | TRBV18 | TGTGCCAGCTCACCACCGGGACAGGCCTACGAGCAGTACTTC | CASSPPGQAYEQYF
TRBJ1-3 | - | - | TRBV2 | TGTGCCAGCAGTGACGCGGGGGCTGGAAACACCATATATTTT | CASSDAGAGNTIYF
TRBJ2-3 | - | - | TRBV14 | TGTGCCAGCAGCCAACGGAAAGGGGGCACAGATACGCAGTATTTT | CASSQRKGGTDTQYF
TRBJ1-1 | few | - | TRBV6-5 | TGTGCCAGCAGTTACACCTCGAGGACACTGAACACTGAAGCTTTCTTT | CASSYTSRTLNTEAFF
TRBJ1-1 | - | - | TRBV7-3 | TGTGCCAGCAGCGGTAGGAGGGGCGTTGAAGCTTTCTTT | CASSGRRGVEAFF
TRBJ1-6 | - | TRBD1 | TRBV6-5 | TGTGCCAGCAGTTACGAGGACAGGGACTCACCCCTCCACTTT | CASSYEDRDSPLHF
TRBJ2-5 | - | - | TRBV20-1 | TGCAGTGCTCCGTCGGGGGAGACCCAGTACTTC | CSAPSGETQYF
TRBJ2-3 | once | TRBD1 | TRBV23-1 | TGCGCCAGCAGTCAACCCAGGGGGAGCGCAGATACGCAGTATTTT | CASSQPRGSADTQYF
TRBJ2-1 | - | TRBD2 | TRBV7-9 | TGTGCCAGCAGTCCCGCCGGGACTAAATCCTACAATGAGCAGTTCTTC | CASSPAGTKSYNEQFF
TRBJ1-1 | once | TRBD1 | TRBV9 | TGTGCCAGCAGCCCTCAGGGGGCTGGGGACACTGAAGCTTTCTTT | CASSPQGAGDTEAFF
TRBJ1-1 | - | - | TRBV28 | TGTGCCAGCACCCCTTTTTTGTCGGGGGGGAACACTGAAGCTTTCTTT | CASTPFLSGGNTEAFF
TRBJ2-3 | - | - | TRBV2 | TGTGCCAGCAGGACTTCGGCAGATACGCAGTATTTT | CASRTSADTQYF
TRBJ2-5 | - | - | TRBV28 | TGTGCCAGCAGTTTACTCGTCGAGGAGACCCAGTACTTC | CASSLLVEETQYF
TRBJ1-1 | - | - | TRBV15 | TGTGCCACCAGCCTCCGGGTCACTTACACTGAAGCTTTCTTT | CATSLRVTYTEAFF
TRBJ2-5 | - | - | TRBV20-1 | TGCAGTGCTAGCCGAGAGGAGACCCAGTACTTC | CSASREETQYF
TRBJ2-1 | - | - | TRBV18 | TGTGCCAGCTCACCACCCCAACGCGGGGACTCCTACAATGAGCAGTTCTTC | CASSPPQRGDSYNEQFF
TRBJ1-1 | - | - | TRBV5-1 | TGCGCCAGCAGCTTGGCCGTGGGGGCGAACACTGAAGCTTTCTTT | CASSLAVGANTEAFF
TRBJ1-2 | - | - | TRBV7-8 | TGTGCCAGCAGCTTGGATGCCCAGGGGATAGTTGGCTACACCTTC | CASSLDAQGIVGYTF
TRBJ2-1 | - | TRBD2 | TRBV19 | TGTGCCAGTAGGGCTAGCGGGAGGGGAAATGAGCAGTTCTTC | CASRASGRGNEQFF